The 20 T cell receptor beta chains listed next were all sequenced from one sample in a study of shared clonotypes between healthy human individuals. Clones were sequenced by immunoSEQ multiplex PCR, and TCRdb holds only the in-frame ones, with some missing. The table has approximately 2,000,000 clones, 93% seen once. CD8 cells regarded as naive lacked CD45RO, were positively chosen for CCR7, and omitted terminally differentiated effector memory CD45RA+ cells. The specimen was naive CD8+ T cells from PBMCs. The receptor set was obtained from a man aged 18-30 years in good health. Some clones in this sample may be carry-over from other donors' samples.

The rearrangement uses TRBV7-8 and TRBJ2-7, with a weak D call TRBD2 (6 bases). The germline gives CDR1 SGHVS, CDR2 FQNEAQ. The V end was cut by 1 base, the J end by 0 bases, with 10 bases between. The CDR3 is 15 amino acids. The DNA for the CDR3 is TGTGCCAGCAGCTTAGTTGCGGGGCACTCCTACGAGCAGTACTTC. Its protein product is CASSLVAGHSYEQYF.

The V gene is TRBV29-1, the J gene TRBJ2-7, with 8 bases matching TRBD2. V lost 4 bases to trimming and J lost 4 bases; unmatched junction nucleotides: 9. The CDR3 totals 14 residues. Germline assignment: CDR1 SQVTM and CDR2 ANQGSEA. DNA for the CDR3: TGCAGCGTTGTCTTGCGGGGGGTGGGGTACGAGCAGTACTTC. Encoded protein: CSVVLRGVGYEQYF.

This chain joins TRBV7-9 and TRBJ2-4; perhaps TRBD1 as D (5 bases). Deletions cut 5 bases from V and 5 bases from J, with 13 bases between. Germline CDR1 is SEHNR and CDR2 is FQNEAQ (reference sequence). The CDR3 totals 14 residues. DNA of the CDR3: TGTGCCAGCAGCCTAGTCGACAGACAAAACATTCAGTACTTC. It is translated as CASSLVDRQNIQYF.

V is TRBV19 and J is TRBJ2-3; maybe TRBD1 (5 bases). The germline V and J ends were trimmed by 6 bases and 4 bases, with 17 bases remaining between them. From germline, CDR1 is LNHDA and CDR2 SQIVND (reference sequence). There are 15 residues in the CDR3. CDR3 DNA sequence: TGTGCCAGTAGCAAACGGCCAGGGATGGCAGATACGCAGTATTTT. Translation: CASSKRPGMADTQYF. The variable domain in full, with the rest retrieved from reference TRBV19 and TRBJ2-3, is DGGITQSPKYLFRKEGQNVTLSCEQNLNHDAMYWYRQDPGQGLRLIYYSQIVNDFQKGDIAEGYSVSREKKESFPLTVTSAQKNPTAFYLCASSKRPGMADTQYFGPGTRLTVL.

The table lists this clone with a count of one. J is TRBJ2-7 and V is TRBV14; D may be TRBD2 (5 bases). Germline CDR1 SGHDN, CDR2 FVKESK. V was pared by 0 bases and J by 3 bases, with 9 bases between. This CDR3 has 14 amino acids. CDR3 in DNA: TGTGCCAGCAGCCAAGAACTCGGGATCTACGAGCAGTACTTC. Amino acids: CASSQELGIYEQYF. The full variable domain, with the rest looked up from reference TRBV14 and TRBJ2-7, is EAGVTQFPSHSVIEKGQTVTLRCDPISGHDNLYWYRRVMGKEIKFLLHFVKESKQDESGMPNNRFLAERTGGTYSTLKVQPAELEDSGVYFCASSQELGIYEQYFGPGTRLTVT.

This clone came up once. The chain is built from TRBV2 and TRBJ1-1; 7 bases map to TRBD1. Germline V gene sequence: CDR1 SNHLY, CDR2 FYNNEI. The CDR3 totals 16 residues. J was trimmed by 0 bases and V by 6 bases; bases with no gene match: 10. CDR3: CASRHVTGTMNTEAFF. CDR3 coding DNA: TGTGCCAGCAGACATGTGACAGGGACGATGAACACTGAAGCTTTCTTT.

In DNA, the CDR3 is TGTGCCAGCAGCGTTTCCGGGACTAGCGGGATTACGCAGTATTTT. Its translation is CASSVSGTSGITQYF. This sequence joins TRBV9 and TRBJ2-3; TRBD2 agrees at 13 bases. The CDR3 is made up of 15 amino acids. Per the germline V gene, CDR1 is SGDLS and CDR2 is YYNGEE. Trimming cost V 2 bases and J 8 bases; bases outside gene matches: 5.

V usage is TRBV11-2 and J usage is TRBJ1-2; D unclear. The CDR3 contains 14 residues. V was pared by 5 bases and J by 6 bases, with 16 bases between. The germline V gene encodes CDR1 SGHAT and CDR2 FQNNGV. For the CDR3, the DNA is TGTGCCAGCAGCCGTACTGGGAGGCCGGATGGCTACACCTTC. It is translated as CASSRTGRPDGYTF.

The chain uses TRBV19 and TRBJ2-7; D tentatively fits TRBD1 or TRBD2 (5 bases each). The germline CDR1 and CDR2 sequences are LNHDA and SQIVND (reference sequence). The V gene lost 3 bases and the J gene lost 3 bases, with 15 bases spanning the gap. CDR3 length: 15 amino acids. The CDR3 spells CASSIGRGPLYEQYF. CDR3 bases: TGTGCCAGTAGTATCGGACGGGGACCCCTCTACGAGCAGTACTTC.

This clone was seen a few times. The genes are TRBV27 and TRBJ1-2, with unresolved D. CDR1 and CDR2 (germline): MNHEY, SMNVEV (reference sequence). CDR3 length equals 12 residues. The V and J ends lost 5 bases and 10 bases respectively, with 14 bases between them. In DNA form, the CDR3 reads TGTGCCAGCAGTGATCGACACGAGAACTACACCTTC. It is translated as CASSDRHENYTF.

A note on this clone: Germline and junction disagree at one end, which may indicate a read error. J is TRBJ1-5 and V is TRBV28; no firm D call. Germline CDR1 is MDHEN and CDR2 is SYDVKM. The length of the CDR3 is 8 residues. The CDR3 sequence: CQSQPQHF. CDR3 nucleotide sequence: TGCCAATCTCAGCCCCAGCATTTT. Full variable domain (rest looked up from reference TRBV28 and TRBJ1-5): DVKVTQSSRYLVKRTGEKVFLECVQDMDHENMFWYRQDPGLGLRLIYFSYDVKMKEKGDIPEGYSVSREKKERFSLILESASTNQTSMYLCQSQPQHFGDGTRLSIL.

The chain combines TRBV5-1 with TRBJ1-2, with 7 bases that match TRBD1. This CDR3 is 14 amino acids long. The ends lost 4 bases at V and 6 bases at J; junction bases unmatched: 9. Germline CDR1 reads SGHRS; CDR2 reads YFSETQ. Written as DNA, the CDR3 is TGCGCCAGCAGCGATACGACAGGGAACCATGGCTACACCTTC. Its translation is CASSDTTGNHGYTF.

This clone appeared a single time. This chain links TRBV5-6 with TRBJ1-1, with no clear D. V was pared by 0 bases and J by 7 bases, with 19 bases between. This CDR3 comprises 16 residues. Germline V gene data show CDR1 as SGHDT and CDR2 as YYEEEE. The DNA for the CDR3 is TGTGCCAGCAGCTTGGTGAGGTCTAGGGAGAGAGTTGAAGCTTTCTTT. Protein: CASSLVRSRERVEAFF.

In regard to this clone: The same CDR3 also results from other DNA sequences found in this sample. The chain links TRBV9 to TRBJ2-1; D perhaps matches TRBD2 (6 bases). From germline, CDR1 is SGDLS and CDR2 YYNGEE. The CDR3 consists of 14 residues. V dropped 2 bases and J dropped 4 bases, with 10 bases sitting between them. The CDR3 reads CASSVEGLYNEQFF. The CDR3, as DNA: TGTGCCAGCAGCGTCGAGGGACTGTACAATGAGCAGTTCTTC.

This chain joins TRBV25-1 and TRBJ2-2; no definite D call. The CDR3 totals 14 residues. Germline CDR1 reads MGHDK; CDR2 reads SYGVNS. The germline V and J ends were trimmed by 3 bases and 6 bases, with 11 bases remaining between them. The CDR3 loop reads CASSDYNPSGELFF. The CDR3 nucleotides are TGTGCCAGCAGTGACTATAACCCCTCCGGGGAGCTGTTTTTT.

V and J are TRBV9 and TRBJ1-1; a possible D gene is TRBD1 (6 bases). The V gene's germline CDR1 is SGDLS and CDR2 YYNGEE. The CDR3 is 15 residues long. The V gene lost 4 bases and the J gene lost 7 bases, with 20 bases spanning the gap. The CDR3 coding sequence is TGTGCCAGCAGCCCCAGTGGGGGGGCGCGTATTGAAGCTTTCTTT. Amino acids: CASSPSGGARIEAFF.

This chain uses TRBV5-5 with TRBJ1-5; D is unresolved. Germline V gene sequence: CDR1 SGHKS, CDR2 YYEKEE (reference sequence). The CDR3 loop spans 13 amino acids. Trimming took 3 bases from V and 3 from J, leaving 7 bases between them. CDR3 DNA: TGTGCCAGCAGCTCACAAGCCAATCAGCCCCAGCATTTT. Translated: CASSSQANQPQHF.

This clone was detected once. This chain joins TRBV27 and TRBJ2-7; unclear D gene. V gave up 2 bases and J gave up 4 bases, with 12 bases separating them. CDR3 length: 14 residues. CDR1 and CDR2 (germline): MNHEY, SMNVEV (reference sequence). The CDR3 coding sequence is TGTGCCAGCAGTTTAGGGCCCGTCGTATACGAGCAGTACTTC. Amino acids: CASSLGPVVYEQYF.

CDR3 in amino acids: CASSLAPEVYEQYF. CDR3 DNA sequence: TGTGCCAGCAGCTTAGCCCCTGAGGTCTACGAGCAGTACTTC. This chain uses TRBV11-2 with TRBJ2-7; no definite D call. The germline CDR1 and CDR2 sequences are SGHAT and FQNNGV. CDR3 size: 14 residues. Trimming took 1 base from V and 3 from J, leaving 10 bases between them.

V and J are TRBV28 and TRBJ1-1; TRBD1 matches at 11 bases. Germline lookup yields CDR1 MDHEN and CDR2 SYDVKM. V lost 4 bases and J lost 0; bases outside the gene matches: 10. The CDR3 is made up of 18 amino acids. Here the CDR3 DNA reads TGTGCCAGCAGTTCGTACCCGGGACAGGGGGTTCTGAACACTGAAGCTTTCTTT. It encodes CASSSYPGQGVLNTEAFF.